This T cell receptor beta chain was captured in a study of control samples from healthy donors and cancer patients. Clones were read by immunoSEQ multiplex PCR, and TCRdb kept only the in-frame ones, dropping some. The table lists fewer than 150,000 clones, about 89% of them singletons. V gave up 0 bases and J gave up 0 bases, with 8 bases separating them. Germline V lookup: CDR1 GTSNPN, CDR2 SVGIG (reference sequence). The CDR3 runs to 14 residues. The V and J genes are TRBV30 and TRBJ1-1, with D unclear. Material: blood. The clonotype was recovered from a woman under 30 in good health. CDR3 nucleotides: TGTGCCTGGAGTGTACGGGCAGTGAACACTGAAGCTTTCTTT. This gives the protein CAWSVRAVNTEAFF. The entire variable domain, with the rest obtained from reference TRBV30 and TRBJ1-1, is as follows: SQTIHQWPATLVQPVGSPLSLECTVEGTSNPNLYWYRQAAGRGLQLLFYSVGIGQISSEVPQNLSASRPQDRQFILSSKKLLLSDSGFYLCAWSVRAVNTEAFFGQGTRLTVV.